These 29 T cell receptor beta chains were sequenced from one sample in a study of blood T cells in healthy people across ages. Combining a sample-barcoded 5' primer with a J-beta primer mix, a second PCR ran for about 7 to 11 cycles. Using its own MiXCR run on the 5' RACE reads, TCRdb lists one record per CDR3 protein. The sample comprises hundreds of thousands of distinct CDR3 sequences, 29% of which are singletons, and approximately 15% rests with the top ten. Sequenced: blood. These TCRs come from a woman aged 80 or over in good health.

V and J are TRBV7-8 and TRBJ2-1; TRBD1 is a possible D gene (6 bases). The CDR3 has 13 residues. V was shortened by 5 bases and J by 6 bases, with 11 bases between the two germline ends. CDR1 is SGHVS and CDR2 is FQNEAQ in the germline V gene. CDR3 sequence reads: CASSISGVNEQFF. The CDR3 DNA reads TGTGCCAGCAGCATCTCAGGGGTCAATGAGCAGTTCTTC. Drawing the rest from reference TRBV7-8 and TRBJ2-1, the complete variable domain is GAGVSQSPRYKVAKRGQDVALRCDPISGHVSLFWYQQALGQGPEFLTYFQNEAQLDKSGLPSDRFFAERPEGSVSTLKIQRTQQEDSAVYLCASSISGVNEQFFGPGTRLTVL.

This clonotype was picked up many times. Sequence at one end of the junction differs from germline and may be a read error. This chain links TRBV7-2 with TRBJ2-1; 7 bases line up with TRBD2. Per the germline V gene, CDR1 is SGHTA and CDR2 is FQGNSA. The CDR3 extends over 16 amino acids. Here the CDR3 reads CASSLASGTTYNEQFF. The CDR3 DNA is TGTGCCAGCAGCCTAGCCTCTGGGACTACGTACAATGAGCAGTTCTTC.

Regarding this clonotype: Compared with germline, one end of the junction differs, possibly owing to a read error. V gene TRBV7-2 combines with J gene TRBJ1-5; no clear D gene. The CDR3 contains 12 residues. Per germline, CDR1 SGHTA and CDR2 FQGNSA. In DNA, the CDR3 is TGTGCCGGCAGCAATAGCAATCAGCCCCGGCATTTT. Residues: CAGSNSNQPRHF.

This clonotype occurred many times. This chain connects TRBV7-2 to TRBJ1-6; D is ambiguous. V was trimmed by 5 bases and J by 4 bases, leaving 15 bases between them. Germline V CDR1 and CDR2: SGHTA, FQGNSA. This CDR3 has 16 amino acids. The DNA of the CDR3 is TGTGCCAGCAGCCCACAGCCTAAGAGATATAATTCACCCCTCCACTTT. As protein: CASSPQPKRYNSPLHF.

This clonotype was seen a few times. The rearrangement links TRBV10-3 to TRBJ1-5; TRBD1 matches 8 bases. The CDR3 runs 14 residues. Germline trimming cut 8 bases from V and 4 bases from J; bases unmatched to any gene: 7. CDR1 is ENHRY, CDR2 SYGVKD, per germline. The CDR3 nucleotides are TGTGCCATCGGACAGGGAGCCTGGAATCAGCCCCAGCATTTT. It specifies CAIGQGAWNQPQHF.

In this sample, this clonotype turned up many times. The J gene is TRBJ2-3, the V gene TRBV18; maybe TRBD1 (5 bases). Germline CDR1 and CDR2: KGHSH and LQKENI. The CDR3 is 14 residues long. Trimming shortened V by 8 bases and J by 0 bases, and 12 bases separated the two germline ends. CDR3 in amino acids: CASSPGHSTDTQYF. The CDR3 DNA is TGTGCCAGCAGTCCAGGACACAGCACAGATACGCAGTATTTT.

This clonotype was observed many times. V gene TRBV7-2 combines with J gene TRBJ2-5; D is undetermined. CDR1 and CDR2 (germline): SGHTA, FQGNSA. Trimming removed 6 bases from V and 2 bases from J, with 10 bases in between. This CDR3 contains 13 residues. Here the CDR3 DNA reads TGTGCCAGCAGACCCCCCCCTCAAGAGACCCAGTACTTC. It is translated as CASRPPPQETQYF.

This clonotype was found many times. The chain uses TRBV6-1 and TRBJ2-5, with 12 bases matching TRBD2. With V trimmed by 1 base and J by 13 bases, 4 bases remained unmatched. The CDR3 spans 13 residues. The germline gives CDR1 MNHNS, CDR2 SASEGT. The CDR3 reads CASSEGKGLAGYF. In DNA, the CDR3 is TGTGCCAGCAGTGAAGGAAAGGGACTAGCGGGGTACTTC.

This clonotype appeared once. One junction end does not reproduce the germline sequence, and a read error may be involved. The CDR3 reads CAGSPSGTVDTGELFF. Written as DNA, the CDR3 is TGTGCCGGCAGCCCGTCAGGGACGGTGGACACCGGGGAGCTGTTTTTT. The chain combines TRBV12-3 or TRBV12-4 with TRBJ2-2; D possibly uses TRBD1 or TRBD2 (5 bases each). The CDR3 has 16 residues.

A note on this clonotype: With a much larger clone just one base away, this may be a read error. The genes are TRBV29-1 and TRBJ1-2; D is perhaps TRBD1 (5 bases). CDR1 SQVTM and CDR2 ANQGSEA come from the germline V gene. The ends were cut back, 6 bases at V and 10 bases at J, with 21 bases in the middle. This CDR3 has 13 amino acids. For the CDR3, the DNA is TGCAGCGTCTCCCTAGGGTACAGGAGTGACTACACCTTC. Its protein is CSVSLGYRSDYTF. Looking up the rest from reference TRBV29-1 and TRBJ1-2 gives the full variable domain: SAVISQKPSRDICQRGTSLTIQCQVDSQVTMMFWYRQQPGQSLTLIATANQGSEATYESGFVIDKFPISRPNLTFSTLTVSNMSPEDSSIYLCSVSLGYRSDYTFGSGTRLTVV.

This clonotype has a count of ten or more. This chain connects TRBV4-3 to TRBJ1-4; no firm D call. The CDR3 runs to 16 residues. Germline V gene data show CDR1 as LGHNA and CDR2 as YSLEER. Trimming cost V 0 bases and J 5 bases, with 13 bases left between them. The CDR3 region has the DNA TGCGCCAGCAGCCAAGATGGCACGTCTATCAATGAAAAACTGTTTTTT. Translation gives CASSQDGTSINEKLFF.

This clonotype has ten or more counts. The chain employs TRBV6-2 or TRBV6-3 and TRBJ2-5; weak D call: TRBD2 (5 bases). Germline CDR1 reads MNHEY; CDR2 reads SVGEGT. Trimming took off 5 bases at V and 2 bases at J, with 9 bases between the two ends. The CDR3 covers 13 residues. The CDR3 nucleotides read TGTGCCAGCAGTATCCCGGGGCAAGAGACCCAGTACTTC. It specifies CASSIPGQETQYF.

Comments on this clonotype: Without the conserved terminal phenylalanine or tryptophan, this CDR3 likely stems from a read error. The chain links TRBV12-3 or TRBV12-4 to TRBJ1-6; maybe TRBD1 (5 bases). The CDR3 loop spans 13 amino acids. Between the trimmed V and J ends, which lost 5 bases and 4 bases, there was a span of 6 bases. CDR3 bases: TGTGCCAGCAGTAGACAGTATAATTCACCCCTCCACTTG. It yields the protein CASSRQYNSPLHL.

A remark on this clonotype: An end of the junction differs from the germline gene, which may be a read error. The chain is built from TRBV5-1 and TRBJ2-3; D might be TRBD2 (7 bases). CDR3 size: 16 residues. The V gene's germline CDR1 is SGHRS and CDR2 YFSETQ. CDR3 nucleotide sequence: TGCGCCAGCAGTCAAGGAGTTGGGGGGGGCACAGGTACGCAGTATTTT. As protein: CASSQGVGGGTGTQYF.

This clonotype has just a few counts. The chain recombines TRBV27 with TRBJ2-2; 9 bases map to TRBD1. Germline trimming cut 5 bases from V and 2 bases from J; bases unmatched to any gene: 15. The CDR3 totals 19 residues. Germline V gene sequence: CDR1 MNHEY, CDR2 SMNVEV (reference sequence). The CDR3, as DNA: TGTGCCAGCAGTACGGGACAGGGATACCTAGCGCCTAACACCGGGGAGCTGTTTTTT. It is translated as CASSTGQGYLAPNTGELFF.

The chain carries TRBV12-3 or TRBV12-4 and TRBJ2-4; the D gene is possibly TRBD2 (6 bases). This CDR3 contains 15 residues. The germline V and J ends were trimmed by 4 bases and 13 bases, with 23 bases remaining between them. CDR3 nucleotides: TGTGCCAGCAGTTCCCAGACGGGGGATCGGAGCGAACAGTACTTC. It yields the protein CASSSQTGDRSEQYF.

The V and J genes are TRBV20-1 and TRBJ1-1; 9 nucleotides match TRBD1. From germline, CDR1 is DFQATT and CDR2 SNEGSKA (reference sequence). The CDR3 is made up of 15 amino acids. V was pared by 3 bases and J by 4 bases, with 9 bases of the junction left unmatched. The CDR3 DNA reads TGCAGTGCTAGGCACAACAGGGGGCTGAGCACTGAAGCTTTCTTT. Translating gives CSARHNRGLSTEAFF.

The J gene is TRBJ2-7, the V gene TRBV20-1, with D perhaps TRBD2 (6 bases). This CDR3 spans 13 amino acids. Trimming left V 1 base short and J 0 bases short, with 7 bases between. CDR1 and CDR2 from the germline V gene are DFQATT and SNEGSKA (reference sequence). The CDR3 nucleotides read TGCAGTGCTAGAGGGGGGGTCTCCTACGAGCAGTACTTC. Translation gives CSARGGVSYEQYF.

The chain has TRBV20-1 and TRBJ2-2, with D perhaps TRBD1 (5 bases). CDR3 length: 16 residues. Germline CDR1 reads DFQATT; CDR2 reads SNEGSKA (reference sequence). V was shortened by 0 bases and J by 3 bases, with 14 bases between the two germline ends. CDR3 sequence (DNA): TGCAGTGCTAGAGACGGAAGGGGCTTGGACACCGGGGAGCTGTTTTTT. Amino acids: CSARDGRGLDTGELFF.

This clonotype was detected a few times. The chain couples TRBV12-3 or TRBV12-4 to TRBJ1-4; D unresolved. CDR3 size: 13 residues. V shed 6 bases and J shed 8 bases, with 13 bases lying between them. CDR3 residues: CASRLRAEEKLFF. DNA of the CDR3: TGTGCCAGCAGGCTAAGGGCGGAGGAAAAACTGTTTTTT.

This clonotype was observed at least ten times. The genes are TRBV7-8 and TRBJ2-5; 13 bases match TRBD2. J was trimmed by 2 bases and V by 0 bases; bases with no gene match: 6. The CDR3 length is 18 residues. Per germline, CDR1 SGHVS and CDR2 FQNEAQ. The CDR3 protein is CASSLAGLAGAIQETQYF. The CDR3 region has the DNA TGTGCCAGCAGCTTAGCCGGACTAGCGGGGGCCATACAAGAGACCCAGTACTTC.

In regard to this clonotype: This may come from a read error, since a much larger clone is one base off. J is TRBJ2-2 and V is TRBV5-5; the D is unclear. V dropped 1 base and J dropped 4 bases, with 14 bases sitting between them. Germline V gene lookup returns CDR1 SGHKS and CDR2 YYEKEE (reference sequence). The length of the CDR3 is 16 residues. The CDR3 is CASSLRTDASTGELFF. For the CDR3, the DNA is TGTGCCAGCAGCTTGCGGACGGACGCGAGCACCGGGGAGCTGTTTTTT.

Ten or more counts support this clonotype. CDR3 in DNA: TGTGCCAGCAAGGACAGTTGGAACACTGAAGCTTTCTTT. Translating it yields CASKDSWNTEAFF. The chain recombines TRBV12-3 or TRBV12-4 with TRBJ1-1; a possible D gene is TRBD1 (6 bases). The CDR3 contains 13 residues. V dropped 7 bases and J dropped 1 base, with 10 bases sitting between them.

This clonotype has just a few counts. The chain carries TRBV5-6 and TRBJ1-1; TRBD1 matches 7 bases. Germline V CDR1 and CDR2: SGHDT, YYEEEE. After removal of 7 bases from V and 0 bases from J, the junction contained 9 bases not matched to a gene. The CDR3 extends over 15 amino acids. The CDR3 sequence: CASSLRGQLNTEAFF. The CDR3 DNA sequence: TGTGCCAGCTCCCTAAGGGGACAGTTGAACACTGAAGCTTTCTTT.

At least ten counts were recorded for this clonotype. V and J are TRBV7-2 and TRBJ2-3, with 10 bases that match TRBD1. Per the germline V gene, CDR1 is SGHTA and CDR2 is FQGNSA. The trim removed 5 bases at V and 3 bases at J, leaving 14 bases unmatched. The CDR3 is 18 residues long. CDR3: CASSGRDRGFGVTDTQYF. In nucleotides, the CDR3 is TGTGCCAGCAGCGGCCGGGACAGGGGATTTGGCGTGACAGATACGCAGTATTTT.

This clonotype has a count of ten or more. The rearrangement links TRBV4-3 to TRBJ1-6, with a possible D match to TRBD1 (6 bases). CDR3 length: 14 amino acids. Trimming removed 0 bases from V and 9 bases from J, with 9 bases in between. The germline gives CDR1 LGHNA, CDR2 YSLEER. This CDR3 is CASSQDRGTSPLHF. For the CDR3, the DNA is TGCGCCAGCAGCCAAGATAGGGGGACTTCACCCCTCCACTTT.

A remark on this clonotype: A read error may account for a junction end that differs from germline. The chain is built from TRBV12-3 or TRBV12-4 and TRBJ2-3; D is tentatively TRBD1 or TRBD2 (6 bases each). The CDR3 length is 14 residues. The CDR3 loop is CASNLGGRADAQYF. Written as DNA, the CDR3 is TGTGCCAGCAATCTAGGGGGGAGAGCAGATGCGCAGTATTTT.

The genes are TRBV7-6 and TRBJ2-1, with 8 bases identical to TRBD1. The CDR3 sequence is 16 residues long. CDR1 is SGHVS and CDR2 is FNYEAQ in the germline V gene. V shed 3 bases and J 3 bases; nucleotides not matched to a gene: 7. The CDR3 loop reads CASSFLTGDHYNEQFF. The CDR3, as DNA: TGTGCCAGCAGCTTCCTGACAGGGGACCACTACAATGAGCAGTTCTTC.

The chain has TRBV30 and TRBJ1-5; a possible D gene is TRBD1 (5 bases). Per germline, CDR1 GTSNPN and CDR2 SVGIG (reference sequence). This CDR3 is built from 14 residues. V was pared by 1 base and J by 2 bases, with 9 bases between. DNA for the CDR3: TGTGCCTGGAGTGGGAGGGGAGGCAATCAGCCCCAGCATTTT. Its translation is CAWSGRGGNQPQHF.